A selection of T cell receptor beta chains follows, all from one sample in a study of blood T cell repertoires in COVID-19. Only in-frame clones appear in the TCRdb table, and some are missing; sequencing was by immunoSEQ multiplex PCR. This repertoire shows hundreds of thousands of clones, approximately 83% found once; its top ten account for less than 4%. Sequenced: PBMCs or T cells enriched from blood (not recorded which). The receptors stem from a middle-aged woman with acute COVID-19. CDR3s include the opening cysteine and the closing phenylalanine or tryptophan. A D gene is named only where the DNA matches it firmly. A row's size may be missing; if present it is once, few, many or a size class.

-,TRBJ1-1,-,TRBV19,CASSVTGKNTEAFF,TGTGCCAGTAGTGTTACAGGGAAGAACACTGAAGCTTTCTTT
-,TRBJ2-1,-,TRBV24-1,CATSDSPGAEQFF,TGTGCCACCAGTGATTCCCCAGGGGCTGAGCAGTTCTTC
-,TRBJ2-7,TRBD1,TRBV30,CAWSIDRAYEQYF,TGTGCCTGGAGTATAGACAGGGCCTACGAGCAGTACTTC
-,TRBJ1-2,-,TRBV14,CASSHDQAIDYGYTF,TGTGCCAGCAGCCATGATCAGGCCATCGACTATGGCTACACCTTC
-,TRBJ1-2,-,TRBV27,CASRTIGGNYGYTF,TGTGCCAGCAGGACGATCGGGGGAAACTATGGCTACACCTTC
-,TRBJ1-1,-,TRBV7-9,CASSLAANTEAFF,TGTGCCAGCAGCTTAGCGGCGAACACTGAAGCTTTCTTT
-,TRBJ2-2,-,TRBV15,CATRDFGQAGTGELFF,TGTGCCACCAGAGACTTCGGGCAGGCGGGCACCGGGGAGCTGTTTTTT
-,TRBJ2-2,-,TRBV27,CASSLRTGELFF,TGTGCCAGCAGTCTGCGCACCGGGGAGCTGTTTTTT
-,TRBJ2-1,-,TRBV20-1,CSASSTGGDLWDLNEQFF,TGCAGTGCTAGTTCAACAGGGGGGGATCTTTGGGATCTTAATGAGCAGTTCTTC
-,TRBJ2-1,TRBD2,TRBV9,CASSELAGAYNEQFF,TGTGCCAGCAGCGAACTAGCGGGAGCCTACAATGAGCAGTTCTTC
-,TRBJ2-1,TRBD2,TRBV15,CATSRDRTSGSYEQFF,TGTGCCACCAGCAGAGATAGGACTAGCGGGAGTTATGAGCAGTTCTTC
-,TRBJ1-1,TRBD1,TRBV5-1,CASSLGDRDSGEAFF,TGCGCCAGCAGCTTGGGGGACAGGGATTCTGGTGAAGCTTTCTTT
-,TRBJ2-2,TRBD2,TRBV30,CAWTLGTSGRAPGELFF,TGTGCCTGGACTCTGGGTACTAGCGGGAGGGCCCCCGGGGAGCTGTTTTTT
-,TRBJ1-2,-,TRBV11-2,CASSLVPRLGPYGYTF,TGTGCCAGCAGCTTAGTCCCTCGGCTGGGCCCCTATGGCTACACCTTC
-,TRBJ2-7,-,TRBV13,CASSLGHSGRGVEQYF,TGTGCCAGCAGCTTAGGACACTCCGGGAGAGGGGTCGAGCAGTACTTC
-,TRBJ2-7,TRBD2,TRBV6-5,CASSNFEGTNEQYF,TGTGCCAGCAGCAACTTCGAGGGGACTAACGAGCAGTACTTC
once,TRBJ2-7,TRBD2,TRBV11-2,CASSLEGRALDEQYF,TGTGCCAGCAGCTTAGAGGGGAGGGCCTTGGACGAGCAGTACTTC
-,TRBJ1-2,-,TRBV6-5,CASSYRGGYTF,TGTGCCAGCAGTTACAGGGGTGGCTACACCTTC
few,TRBJ1-1,-,TRBV20-1,CSARQNTEAFF,TGCAGTGCTAGACAGAACACTGAAGCTTTCTTT
-,TRBJ2-1,TRBD2,TRBV7-9,CASSSSGYNEQFF,TGTGCCAGCAGCAGTAGCGGGTACAATGAGCAGTTCTTC
few,TRBJ1-1,TRBD1,TRBV6-5,CASRRTGAEAFF,TGTGCCAGCAGACGAACAGGGGCTGAAGCTTTCTTT
-,TRBJ2-3,-,TRBV20-1,CSASDSKGADTQYF,TGCAGTGCTAGTGACTCCAAGGGAGCAGATACGCAGTATTTT
few,TRBJ1-6,-,TRBV2,CASSNRDFNSPLHF,TGTGCCAGCAGCAACAGGGATTTTAATTCACCCCTCCACTTT
-,TRBJ2-1,-,TRBV27,CASSLYGGEQFF,TGTGCCAGCAGTTTATATGGCGGAGAGCAGTTCTTC
few,TRBJ2-7,TRBD1,TRBV5-6,CASSFGGQGYLEQYF,TGTGCCAGCAGCTTTGGCGGACAGGGTTATCTCGAGCAGTACTTC
-,TRBJ2-5,TRBD1,TRBV19,CASSFRTGVGETQYF,TGTGCCAGTAGTTTCCGGACAGGGGTAGGAGAGACCCAGTACTTC
-,TRBJ1-1,TRBD1,TRBV6-5,CASIREGAHTEAFF,TGTGCCAGTATACGGGAGGGGGCGCACACTGAAGCTTTCTTT
few,TRBJ1-4,TRBD1,TRBV19,CASISRANRGVNEKLFF,TGTGCCAGTATCTCCCGCGCAAACAGGGGGGTTAATGAAAAACTGTTTTTT
-,TRBJ1-1,-,TRBV4-1,CASSQAQGDTEAFF,TGCGCCAGCAGCCAAGCACAGGGCGACACTGAAGCTTTCTTT
-,TRBJ1-6,-,TRBV5-1,CASKGTGNSPLHF,TGCGCCAGCAAAGGCACAGGGAACTCACCCCTCCACTTT
-,TRBJ2-5,-,TRBV6-2/TRBV6-3,CASSYPTRWETQYF,TGTGCCAGCAGTTACCCGACGCGGTGGGAGACCCAGTACTTC
-,TRBJ2-5,-,TRBV5-1,CASSLDGYYQETQYF,TGCGCCAGCAGCTTGGACGGGTATTACCAAGAGACCCAGTACTTC
-,TRBJ2-3,TRBD2,TRBV2,CASSEGLAGGADTQYF,TGTGCCAGCAGTGAGGGACTAGCGGGAGGGGCAGATACGCAGTATTTT
-,TRBJ2-1,TRBD2,TRBV9,CASSVRLAGQNEQFF,TGTGCCAGCAGCGTGCGACTAGCGGGACAGAATGAGCAGTTCTTC
-,TRBJ1-3,-,TRBV7-2,CASSFGRAGNTIYF,TGTGCCAGCAGCTTCGGCAGGGCTGGAAACACCATATATTTT
-,TRBJ2-7,TRBD1,TRBV30,CAWSVVVDRGYEQYF,TGTGCCTGGAGTGTAGTGGTGGACAGGGGATACGAGCAGTACTTC
-,TRBJ1-1,-,TRBV28,CASNPSRGAAFF,TGTGCCAGCAACCCCTCCCGGGGGGCAGCTTTCTTT
-,TRBJ2-1,-,TRBV6-5,CASSYGSGDEQFF,TGTGCCAGCAGTTACGGTTCGGGTGATGAGCAGTTCTTC
-,TRBJ2-7,-,TRBV13,CASSLEQSYEQYF,TGTGCCAGCAGCTTAGAACAGTCCTACGAGCAGTACTTC
-,TRBJ2-3,TRBD1,TRBV4-2,CASSRGQGETSDTQYF,TGTGCCAGCAGCCGCGGACAGGGGGAAACCTCAGATACGCAGTATTTT
-,TRBJ2-7,-,TRBV7-3,CASSLRAGAPYEQYF,TGTGCCAGCAGCTTAAGGGCGGGGGCCCCCTACGAGCAGTACTTC
few,TRBJ2-1,-,TRBV11-2,CASSFFSSYNEQFF,TGTGCCAGCAGCTTTTTTAGCTCCTACAATGAGCAGTTCTTC
many,TRBJ1-1,-,TRBV2,CASSVRVSEAFF,TGTGCCAGCAGTGTCAGGGTATCTGAAGCTTTCTTT
-,TRBJ2-1,TRBD2,TRBV7-9,CASSLGSGGRGEQFF,TGTGCCAGCAGCTTAGGTTCGGGAGGAAGAGGTGAGCAGTTCTTC
once,TRBJ1-1,-,TRBV5-1,CASSPLQGEAFF,TGCGCCAGCAGCCCCCTCCAGGGGGAAGCTTTCTTT
-,TRBJ2-6,-,TRBV30,CAWSVGSGDTGANVLTF,TGTGCCTGGAGTGTTGGTTCAGGGGATACTGGGGCCAACGTCCTGACTTTC
-,TRBJ1-2,-,TRBV15,CATSRDLANYGYTF,TGTGCCACCAGCAGAGATCTAGCGAACTATGGCTACACCTTC
-,TRBJ2-3,-,TRBV27,CASSLSQRGDTQYF,TGTGCCAGCAGTTTGTCTCAAAGGGGAGATACGCAGTATTTT
-,TRBJ2-7,TRBD1,TRBV28,CASSFDQGAREQYF,TGTGCCAGCAGTTTTGATCAGGGGGCGCGGGAGCAGTACTTC
few,TRBJ2-4,-,TRBV6-6,CASSGGSEGTKNIQYF,TGTGCCAGCAGTGGAGGGTCAGAAGGGACTAAAAACATTCAGTACTTC
few,TRBJ1-2,-,TRBV27,CASRPGDTRYGYTF,TGTGCCAGCAGACCCGGGGACACCAGATATGGCTACACCTTC
-,TRBJ2-7,-,TRBV7-3,CASSLTPGTSYYEQYF,TGTGCCAGCAGCCTAACCCCGGGGACAAGCTACTACGAGCAGTACTTC
-,TRBJ1-3,TRBD1,TRBV19,CASSPQQGATRNTIYF,TGTGCCAGTAGTCCCCAACAGGGGGCGACGAGAAACACCATATATTTT
-,TRBJ1-6,TRBD1,TRBV7-3,CASSLEDRAPLHF,TGTGCCAGCAGCCTAGAAGACAGGGCGCCCCTCCACTTT
-,TRBJ2-7,-,TRBV19,CASREGGGIYEQYF,TGTGCCAGCAGAGAAGGGGGAGGGATCTACGAGCAGTACTTC